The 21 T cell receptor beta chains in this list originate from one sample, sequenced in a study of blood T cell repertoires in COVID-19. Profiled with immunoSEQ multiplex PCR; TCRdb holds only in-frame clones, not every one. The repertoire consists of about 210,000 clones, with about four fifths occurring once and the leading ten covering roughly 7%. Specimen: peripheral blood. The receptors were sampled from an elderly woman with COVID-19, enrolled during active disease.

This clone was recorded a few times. The CDR3 sequence is CASSLAADSNSSYEQYF. The CDR3 nucleotides are TGCGCCAGCAGCTTGGCGGCGGACAGTAATAGCTCCTACGAGCAGTACTTC. The chain links TRBV5-1 to TRBJ2-7; D might be TRBD1 (6 bases). This CDR3 is built from 17 residues. V was shortened by 0 bases and J by 0 bases, with 16 bases between the two germline ends. The germline V gene has CDR1 SGHRS and CDR2 YFSETQ.

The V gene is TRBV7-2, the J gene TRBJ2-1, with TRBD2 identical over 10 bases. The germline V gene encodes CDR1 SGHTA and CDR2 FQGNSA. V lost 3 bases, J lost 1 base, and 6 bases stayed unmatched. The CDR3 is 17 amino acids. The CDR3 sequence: CASSLSSGGVSYNEQFF. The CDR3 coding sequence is TGTGCCAGCAGCTTGTCGAGCGGGGGGGTGTCCTACAATGAGCAGTTCTTC.

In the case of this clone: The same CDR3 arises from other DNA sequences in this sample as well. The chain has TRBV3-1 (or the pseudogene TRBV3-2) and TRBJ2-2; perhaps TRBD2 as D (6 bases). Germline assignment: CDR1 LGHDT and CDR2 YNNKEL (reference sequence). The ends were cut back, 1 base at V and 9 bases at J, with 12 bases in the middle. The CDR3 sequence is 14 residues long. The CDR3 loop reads CASSQGGRERELFF. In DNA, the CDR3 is TGTGCCAGCAGCCAAGGGGGTCGGGAGAGGGAGCTGTTTTTT.

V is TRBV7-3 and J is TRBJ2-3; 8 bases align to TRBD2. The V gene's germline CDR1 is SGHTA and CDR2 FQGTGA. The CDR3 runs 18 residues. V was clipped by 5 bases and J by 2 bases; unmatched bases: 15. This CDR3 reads CASSPGSRGVIFTDTQYF. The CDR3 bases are TGTGCCAGCAGCCCCGGATCGCGGGGGGTGATCTTCACAGATACGCAGTATTTT.

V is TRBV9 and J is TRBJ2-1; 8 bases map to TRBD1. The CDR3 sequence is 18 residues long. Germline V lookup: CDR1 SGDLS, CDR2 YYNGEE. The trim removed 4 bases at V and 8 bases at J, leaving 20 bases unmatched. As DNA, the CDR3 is TGTGCCAGCAGCCCTAGGTTGGGACAGGTTTATGACCGGGATGAGCAGTTCTTC. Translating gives CASSPRLGQVYDRDEQFF.

This CDR3 reads CASSIGDRVNTGELFF. The CDR3 bases are TGTGCCAGTAGTATAGGGGACAGGGTTAACACCGGGGAGCTGTTTTTT. The rearrangement joins TRBV19 to TRBJ2-2, with TRBD1 matching 9 bases. J gave up 2 bases and V 1 base, and 2 bases lay outside the gene matches. Germline assignment: CDR1 LNHDA and CDR2 SQIVND (reference sequence). This CDR3 has 16 amino acids.

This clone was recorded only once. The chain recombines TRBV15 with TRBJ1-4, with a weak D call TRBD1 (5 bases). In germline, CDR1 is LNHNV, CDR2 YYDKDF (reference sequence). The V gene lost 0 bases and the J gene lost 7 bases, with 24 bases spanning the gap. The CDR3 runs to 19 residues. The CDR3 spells CATSRDPGRGSSRREKLFF. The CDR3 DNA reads TGTGCCACCAGCAGAGACCCTGGCCGGGGGTCCTCTCGACGTGAAAAACTGTTTTTT.

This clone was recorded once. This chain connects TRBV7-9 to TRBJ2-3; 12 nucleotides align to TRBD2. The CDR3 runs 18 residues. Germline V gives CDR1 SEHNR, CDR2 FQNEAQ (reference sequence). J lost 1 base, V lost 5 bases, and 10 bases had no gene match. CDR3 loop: CASSIGTSGSRGTDTQYF. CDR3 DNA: TGTGCCAGCAGCATCGGGACTAGCGGGTCTCGGGGCACAGATACGCAGTATTTT.

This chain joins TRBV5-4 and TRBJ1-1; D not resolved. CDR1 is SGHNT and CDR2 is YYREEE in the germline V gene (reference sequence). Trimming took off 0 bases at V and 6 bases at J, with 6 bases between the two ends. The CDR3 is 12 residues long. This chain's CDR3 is CASSLDGSEAFF. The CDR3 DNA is TGTGCCAGCAGCTTGGACGGGTCTGAAGCTTTCTTT.

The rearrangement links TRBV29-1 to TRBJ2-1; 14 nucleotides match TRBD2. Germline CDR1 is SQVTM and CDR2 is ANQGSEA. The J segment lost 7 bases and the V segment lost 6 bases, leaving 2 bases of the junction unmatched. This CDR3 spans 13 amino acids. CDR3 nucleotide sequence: TGCAGCGTGGGACTAGCGGGAGTAAATGAGCAGTTCTTC. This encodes CSVGLAGVNEQFF.

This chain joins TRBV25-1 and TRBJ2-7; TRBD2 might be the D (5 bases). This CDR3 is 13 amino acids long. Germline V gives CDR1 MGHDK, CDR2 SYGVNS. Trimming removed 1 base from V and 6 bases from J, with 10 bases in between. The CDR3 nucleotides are TGTGCCAGCAGTGAATTGGACTTTGCCGAGCAGTACTTC. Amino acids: CASSELDFAEQYF.

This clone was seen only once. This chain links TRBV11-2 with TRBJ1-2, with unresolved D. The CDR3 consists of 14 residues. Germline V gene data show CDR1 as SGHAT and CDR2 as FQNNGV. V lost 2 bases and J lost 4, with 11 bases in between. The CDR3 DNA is TGTGCCAGCAGCTTATGGGTCCGGGGCTATGGCTACACCTTC. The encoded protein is CASSLWVRGYGYTF.

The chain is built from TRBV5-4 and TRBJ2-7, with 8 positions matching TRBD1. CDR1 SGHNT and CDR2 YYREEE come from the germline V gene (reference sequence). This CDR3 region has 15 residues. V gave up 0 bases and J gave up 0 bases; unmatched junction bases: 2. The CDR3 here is CASSLDGTGSYEQYF. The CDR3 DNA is TGTGCCAGCAGCTTGGACGGGACAGGCTCCTACGAGCAGTACTTC. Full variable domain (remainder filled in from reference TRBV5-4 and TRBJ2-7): ETGVTQSPTHLIKTRGQQVTLRCSSQSGHNTVSWYQQALGQGPQFIFQYYREEENGRGNFPPRFSGLQFPNYSSELNVNALELDDSALYLCASSLDGTGSYEQYFGPGTRLTVT.

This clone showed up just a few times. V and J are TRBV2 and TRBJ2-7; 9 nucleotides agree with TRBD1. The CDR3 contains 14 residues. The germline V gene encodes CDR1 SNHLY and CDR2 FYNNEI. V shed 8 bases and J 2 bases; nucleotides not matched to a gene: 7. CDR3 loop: CASSIGTGPYEQYF. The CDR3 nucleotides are TGTGCCAGCTCCATCGGGACAGGGCCCTACGAGCAGTACTTC.

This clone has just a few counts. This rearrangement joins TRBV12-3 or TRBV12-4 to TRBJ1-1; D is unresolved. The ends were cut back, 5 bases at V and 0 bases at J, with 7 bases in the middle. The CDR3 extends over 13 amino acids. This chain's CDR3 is CASSPKLNTEAFF. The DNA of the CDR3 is TGTGCCAGCAGTCCCAAATTGAACACTGAAGCTTTCTTT.

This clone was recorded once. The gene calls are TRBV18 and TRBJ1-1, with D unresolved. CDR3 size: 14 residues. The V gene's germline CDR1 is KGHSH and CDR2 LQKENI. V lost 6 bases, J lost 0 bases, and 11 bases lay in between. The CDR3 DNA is TGTGCCAGCTCCTCACGAGGGATGAACACTGAAGCTTTCTTT. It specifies CASSSRGMNTEAFF. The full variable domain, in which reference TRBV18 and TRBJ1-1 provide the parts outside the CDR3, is NAGVMQNPRHLVRRRGQEARLRCSPMKGHSHVYWYRQLPEEGLKFMVYLQKENIIDESGMPKERFSAEFPKEGPSILRIQQVVRGDSAAYFCASSSRGMNTEAFFGQGTRLTVV.

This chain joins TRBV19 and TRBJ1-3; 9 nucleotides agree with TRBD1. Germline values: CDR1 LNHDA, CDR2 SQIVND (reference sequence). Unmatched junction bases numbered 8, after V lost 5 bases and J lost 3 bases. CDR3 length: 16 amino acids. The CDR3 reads CASSLPGQGLGNTIYF. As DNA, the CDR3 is TGTGCCAGTAGTCTTCCGGGACAGGGTCTTGGAAACACCATATATTTT.

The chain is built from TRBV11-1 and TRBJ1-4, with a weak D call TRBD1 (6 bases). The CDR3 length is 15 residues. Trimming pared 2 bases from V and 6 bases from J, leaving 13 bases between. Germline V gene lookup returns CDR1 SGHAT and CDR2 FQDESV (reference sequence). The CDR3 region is CASSLLPGHYEKLFF. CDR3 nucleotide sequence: TGTGCCAGCAGCTTATTGCCGGGACACTATGAAAAACTGTTTTTT.

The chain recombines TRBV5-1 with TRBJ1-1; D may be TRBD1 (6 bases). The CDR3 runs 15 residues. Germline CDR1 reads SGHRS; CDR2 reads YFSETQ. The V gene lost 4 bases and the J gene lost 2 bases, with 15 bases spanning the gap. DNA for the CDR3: TGCGCCAGCAGCCCCCTCAGGGGAAGAAACACTGAAGCTTTCTTT. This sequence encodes CASSPLRGRNTEAFF.

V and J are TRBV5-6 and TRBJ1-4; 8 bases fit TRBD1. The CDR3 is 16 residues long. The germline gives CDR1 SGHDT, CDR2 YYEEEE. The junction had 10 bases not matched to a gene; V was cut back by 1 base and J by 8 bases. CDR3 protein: CASSLRVQGAGEKLFF. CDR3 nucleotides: TGTGCCAGCAGCTTGCGGGTCCAGGGGGCAGGGGAAAAACTGTTTTTT.

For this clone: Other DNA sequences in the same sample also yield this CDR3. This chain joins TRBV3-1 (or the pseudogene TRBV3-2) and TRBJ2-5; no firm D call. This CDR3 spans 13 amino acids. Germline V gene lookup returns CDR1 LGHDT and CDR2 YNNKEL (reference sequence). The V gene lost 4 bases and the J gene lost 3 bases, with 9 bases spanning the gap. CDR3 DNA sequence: TGTGCCAGCAGCCGGCCAGGTGAAGAGACCCAGTACTTC. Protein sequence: CASSRPGEETQYF.